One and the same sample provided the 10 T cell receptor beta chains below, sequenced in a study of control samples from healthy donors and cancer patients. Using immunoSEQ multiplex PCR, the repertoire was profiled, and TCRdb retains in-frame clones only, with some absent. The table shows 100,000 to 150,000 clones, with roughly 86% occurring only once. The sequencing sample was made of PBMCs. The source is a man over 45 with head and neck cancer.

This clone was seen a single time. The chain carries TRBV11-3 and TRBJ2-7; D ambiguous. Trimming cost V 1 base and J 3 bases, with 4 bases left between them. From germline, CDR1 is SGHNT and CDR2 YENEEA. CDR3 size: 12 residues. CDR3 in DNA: TGTGCCAGCAGCTTAGGCAGCTACGAGCAGTACTTC. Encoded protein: CASSLGSYEQYF.

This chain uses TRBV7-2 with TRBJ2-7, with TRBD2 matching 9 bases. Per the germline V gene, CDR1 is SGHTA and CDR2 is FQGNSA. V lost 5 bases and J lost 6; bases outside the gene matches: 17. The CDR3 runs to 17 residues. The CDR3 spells CASSPLRRRGGKGEQYF. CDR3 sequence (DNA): TGTGCCAGCAGCCCCCTCCGCCGGCGGGGGGGCAAGGGCGAGCAGTACTTC.

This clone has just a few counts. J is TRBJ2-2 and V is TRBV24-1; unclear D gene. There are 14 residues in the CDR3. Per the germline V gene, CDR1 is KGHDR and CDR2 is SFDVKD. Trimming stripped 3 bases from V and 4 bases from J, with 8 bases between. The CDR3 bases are TGTGCCACCAGTGATCACCAGCCCACCGGGGAGCTGTTTTTT. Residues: CATSDHQPTGELFF.

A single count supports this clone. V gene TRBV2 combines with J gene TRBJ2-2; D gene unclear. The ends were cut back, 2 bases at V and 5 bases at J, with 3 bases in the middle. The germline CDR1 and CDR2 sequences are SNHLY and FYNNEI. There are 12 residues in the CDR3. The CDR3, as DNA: TGTGCCAGCAGTGAACCGACCGGGGAGCTGTTTTTT. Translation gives CASSEPTGELFF. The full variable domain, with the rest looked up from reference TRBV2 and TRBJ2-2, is EPEVTQTPSHQVTQMGQEVILRCVPISNHLYFYWYRQILGQKVEFLVSFYNNEISEKSEIFDDQFSVERPDGSNFTLKIRSTKLEDSAMYFCASSEPTGELFFGEGSRLTVL.

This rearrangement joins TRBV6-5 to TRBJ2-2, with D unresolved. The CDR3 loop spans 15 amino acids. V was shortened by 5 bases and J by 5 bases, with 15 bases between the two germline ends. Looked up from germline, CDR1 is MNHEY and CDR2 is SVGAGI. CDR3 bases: TGTGCCAGCAGTCCTCTTTCTCCCGGGACCGGGGAGCTGTTTTTT. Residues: CASSPLSPGTGELFF.

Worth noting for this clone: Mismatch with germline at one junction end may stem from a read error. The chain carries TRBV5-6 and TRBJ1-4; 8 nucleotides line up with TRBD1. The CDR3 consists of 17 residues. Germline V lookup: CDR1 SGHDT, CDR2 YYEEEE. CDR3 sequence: CASRLAQGAQANEKLFF. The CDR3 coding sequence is TGTGCCAGCAGATTGGCCCAGGGGGCGCAGGCTAATGAAAAACTGTTTTTT. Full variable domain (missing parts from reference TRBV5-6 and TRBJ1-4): DAGVTQSPTHLIKTRGQQVTLRCSPKSGHDTVSWYQQALGQGPQFIFQYYEEEERQRGNFPDRFSGHQFPNYSSELNVNALLLGDSALYLCASRLAQGAQANEKLFFGSGTQLSVL.

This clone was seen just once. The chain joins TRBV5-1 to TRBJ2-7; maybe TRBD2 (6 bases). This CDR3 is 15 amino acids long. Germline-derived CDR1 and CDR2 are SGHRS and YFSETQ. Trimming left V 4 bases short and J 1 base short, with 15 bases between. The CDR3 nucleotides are TGCGCCAGCAGCCAACACGGGACTCCTTCCTACGAGCAGTACTTC. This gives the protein CASSQHGTPSYEQYF.

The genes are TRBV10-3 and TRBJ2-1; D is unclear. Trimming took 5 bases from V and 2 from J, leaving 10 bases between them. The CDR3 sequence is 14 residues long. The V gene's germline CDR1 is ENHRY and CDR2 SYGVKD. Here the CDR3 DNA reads TGTGCCATCAGTTGGGCAACGGCCTACAATGAGCAGTTCTTC. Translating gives CAISWATAYNEQFF.

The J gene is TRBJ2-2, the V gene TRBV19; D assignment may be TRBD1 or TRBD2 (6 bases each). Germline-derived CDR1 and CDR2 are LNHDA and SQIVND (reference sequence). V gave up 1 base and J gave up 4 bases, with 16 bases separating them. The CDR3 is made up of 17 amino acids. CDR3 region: CASSIVRGADGTGELFF. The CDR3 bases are TGTGCCAGTAGTATAGTAAGGGGGGCCGACGGCACCGGGGAGCTGTTTTTT.

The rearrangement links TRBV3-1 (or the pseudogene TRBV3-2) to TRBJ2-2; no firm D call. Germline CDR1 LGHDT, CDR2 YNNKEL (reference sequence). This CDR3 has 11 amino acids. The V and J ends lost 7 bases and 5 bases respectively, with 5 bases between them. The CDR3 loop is CASTETGELFF. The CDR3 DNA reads TGTGCCAGCACGGAGACCGGGGAGCTGTTTTTT.